This T cell receptor beta chain was recovered during a study of T and B cells in COVID-19 patients. For the study at large: Blood was sampled from COVID-19 patients who were either actively infected or recovered. Study-level results: Patients with COVID-19 reportedly showed strongly skewed T cell receptor beta variable and joining gene usage. Clonality of TRB repertoires was high in active COVID-19; recovery brought above-healthy diversity and richness.

Multiplex PCR with BIOMED2 TRB-A/B primer pools amplified TRB rearrangements. MiXCR, run by TCRdb on the multiplex PCR reads, gives a single entry per CDR3 protein. The sample yields 4,500 to 5,500 distinct CDR3 sequences, about 22% seen once. This clonotype is judged medium-sized. Its antigen is as yet unknown. TRB was amplified from approximately 250-480 ng of blood genomic DNA. This CDR3 is 14 amino acids long. The V and J ends lost 7 bases and 3 bases, in that order; junction bases with no gene match: 9. Looked up from germline, CDR1 is MNHEY and CDR2 is SMNVEV (reference sequence). The sequence was collected from a human donor with active COVID-19. The specimen was blood. The V gene is TRBV27, the J gene TRBJ2-7, with 7 positions matching TRBD2. CDR3 in DNA: TGTGCCAGCAAAGGGCTAGCGGATTTCTACGAGCAGTACTTC. Its protein is CASKGLADFYEQYF.